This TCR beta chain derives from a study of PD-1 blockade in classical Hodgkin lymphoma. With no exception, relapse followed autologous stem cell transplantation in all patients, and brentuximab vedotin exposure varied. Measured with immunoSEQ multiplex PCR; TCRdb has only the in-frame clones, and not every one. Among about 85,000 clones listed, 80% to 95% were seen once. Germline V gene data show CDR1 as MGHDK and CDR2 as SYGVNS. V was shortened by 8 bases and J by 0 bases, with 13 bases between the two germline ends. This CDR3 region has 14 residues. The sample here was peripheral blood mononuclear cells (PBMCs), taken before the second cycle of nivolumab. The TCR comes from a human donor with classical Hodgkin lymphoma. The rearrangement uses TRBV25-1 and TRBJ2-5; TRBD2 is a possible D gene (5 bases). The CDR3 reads CASAAAGYQETQYF. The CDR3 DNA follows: TGTGCCAGCGCCGCGGCGGGCTACCAAGAGACCCAGTACTTC. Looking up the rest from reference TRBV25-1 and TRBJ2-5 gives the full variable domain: EADIYQTPRYLVIGTGKKITLECSQTMGHDKMYWYQQDPGMELHLIHYSYGVNSTEKGDLSSESTVSRIRTEHFPLTLESARPSHTSQYLCASAAAGYQETQYFGPGTRLLVL.